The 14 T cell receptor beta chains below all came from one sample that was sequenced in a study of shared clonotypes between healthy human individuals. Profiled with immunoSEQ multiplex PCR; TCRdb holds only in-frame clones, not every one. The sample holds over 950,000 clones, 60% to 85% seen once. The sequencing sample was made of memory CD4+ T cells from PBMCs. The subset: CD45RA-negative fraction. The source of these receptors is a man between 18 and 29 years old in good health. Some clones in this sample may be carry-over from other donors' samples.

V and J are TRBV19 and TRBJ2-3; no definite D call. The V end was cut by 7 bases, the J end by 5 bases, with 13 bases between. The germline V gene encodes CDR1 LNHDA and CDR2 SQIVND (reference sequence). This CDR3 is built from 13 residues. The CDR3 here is CASTAHDVDTQYF. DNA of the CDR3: TGTGCCAGTACAGCCCACGACGTAGATACGCAGTATTTT.

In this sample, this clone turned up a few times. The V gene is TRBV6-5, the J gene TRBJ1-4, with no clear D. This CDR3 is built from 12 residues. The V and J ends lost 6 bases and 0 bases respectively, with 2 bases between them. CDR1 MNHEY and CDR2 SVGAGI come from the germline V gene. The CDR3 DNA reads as TGTGCCAGCAGGGCAACTAATGAAAAACTGTTTTTT. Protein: CASRATNEKLFF.

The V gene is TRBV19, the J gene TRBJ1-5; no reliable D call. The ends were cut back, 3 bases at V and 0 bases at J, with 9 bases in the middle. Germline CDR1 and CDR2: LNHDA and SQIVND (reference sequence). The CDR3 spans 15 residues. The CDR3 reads CASSITGPSNQPQHF. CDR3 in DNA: TGTGCCAGTAGTATTACCGGGCCTAGCAATCAGCCCCAGCATTTT.

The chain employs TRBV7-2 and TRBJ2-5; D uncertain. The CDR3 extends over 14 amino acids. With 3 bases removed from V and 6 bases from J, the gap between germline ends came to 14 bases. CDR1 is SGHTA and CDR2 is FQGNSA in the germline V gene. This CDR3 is CASSFGGPGQTQYF. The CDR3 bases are TGTGCCAGCAGCTTCGGCGGCCCCGGGCAGACCCAGTACTTC.

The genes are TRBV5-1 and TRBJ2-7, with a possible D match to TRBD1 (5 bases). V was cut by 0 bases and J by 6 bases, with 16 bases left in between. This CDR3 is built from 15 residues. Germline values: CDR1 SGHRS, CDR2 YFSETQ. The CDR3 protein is CASSLAGPGPGEQYF. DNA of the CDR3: TGCGCCAGCAGCTTGGCAGGGCCTGGGCCGGGCGAGCAGTACTTC.

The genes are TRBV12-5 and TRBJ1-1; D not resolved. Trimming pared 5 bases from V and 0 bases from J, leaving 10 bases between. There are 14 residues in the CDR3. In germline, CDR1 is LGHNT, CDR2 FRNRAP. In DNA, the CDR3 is TGTGCTAGTGGTCCCGGACGGCTGAACACTGAAGCTTTCTTT. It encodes CASGPGRLNTEAFF.

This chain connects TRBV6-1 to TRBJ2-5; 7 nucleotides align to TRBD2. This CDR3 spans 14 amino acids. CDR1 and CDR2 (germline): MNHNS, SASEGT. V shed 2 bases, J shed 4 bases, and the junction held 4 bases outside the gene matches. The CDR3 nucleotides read TGTGCCAGCAGTGAATGGGGGGGAGCAGAGACCCAGTACTTC. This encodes CASSEWGGAETQYF.

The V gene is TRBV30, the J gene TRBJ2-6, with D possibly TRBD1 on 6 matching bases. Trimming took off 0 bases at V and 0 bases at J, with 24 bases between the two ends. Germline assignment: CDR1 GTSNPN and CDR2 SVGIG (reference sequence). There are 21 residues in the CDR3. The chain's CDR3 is CAWSVLTGTIKLVSGANVLTF. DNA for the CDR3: TGTGCCTGGAGTGTTTTGACAGGAACCATAAAACTCGTCTCTGGGGCCAACGTCCTGACTTTC.

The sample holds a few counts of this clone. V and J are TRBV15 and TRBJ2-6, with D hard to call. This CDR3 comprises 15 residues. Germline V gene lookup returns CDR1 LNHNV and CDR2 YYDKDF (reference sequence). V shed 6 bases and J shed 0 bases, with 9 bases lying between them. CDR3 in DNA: TGTGCCACCAGTGGAGACACCTCTGGGGCCAACGTCCTGACTTTC. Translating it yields CATSGDTSGANVLTF.

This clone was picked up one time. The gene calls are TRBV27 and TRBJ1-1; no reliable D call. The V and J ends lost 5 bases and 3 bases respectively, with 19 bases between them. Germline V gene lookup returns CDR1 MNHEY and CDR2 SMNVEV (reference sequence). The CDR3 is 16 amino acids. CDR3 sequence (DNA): TGTGCCAGCAGTCCCTTTGCTGTCAACGGATACACTGAAGCTTTCTTT. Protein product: CASSPFAVNGYTEAFF.

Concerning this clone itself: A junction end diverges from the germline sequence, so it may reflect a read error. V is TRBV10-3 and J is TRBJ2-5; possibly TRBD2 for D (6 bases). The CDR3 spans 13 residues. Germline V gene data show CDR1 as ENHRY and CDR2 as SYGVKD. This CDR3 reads CAISEAREETQHF. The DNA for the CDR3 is TGTGCCATCAGTGAGGCTAGGGAGGAGACCCAGCACTTC.

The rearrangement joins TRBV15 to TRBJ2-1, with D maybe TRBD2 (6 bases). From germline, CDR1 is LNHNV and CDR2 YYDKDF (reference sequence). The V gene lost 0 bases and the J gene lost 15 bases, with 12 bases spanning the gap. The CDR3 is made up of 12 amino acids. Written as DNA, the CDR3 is TGTGCCACCAGCAGAGATTCGGGGGAAAGGTTCTTC. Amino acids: CATSRDSGERFF. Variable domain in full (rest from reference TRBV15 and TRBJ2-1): DAMVIQNPRYQVTQFGKPVTLSCSQTLNHNVMYWYQQKSSQAPKLLFHYYDKDFNNEADTPDNFQSRRPNTSFCFLDIRSPGLGDTAMYLCATSRDSGERFFGPGTRLTVL.

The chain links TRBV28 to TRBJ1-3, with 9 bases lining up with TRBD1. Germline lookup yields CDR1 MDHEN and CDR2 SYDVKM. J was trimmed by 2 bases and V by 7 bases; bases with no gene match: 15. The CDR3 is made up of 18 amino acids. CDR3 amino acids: CASILGTGRPRPGNTIYF. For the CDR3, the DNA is TGTGCCAGCATCCTTGGGACAGGGCGTCCGAGGCCTGGAAACACCATATATTTT.

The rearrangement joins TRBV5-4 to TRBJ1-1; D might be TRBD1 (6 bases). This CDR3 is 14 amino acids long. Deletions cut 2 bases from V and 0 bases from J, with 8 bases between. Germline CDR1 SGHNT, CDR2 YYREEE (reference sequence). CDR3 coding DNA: TGTGCCAGCAGCTTCGGACAGATGAACACTGAAGCTTTCTTT. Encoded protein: CASSFGQMNTEAFF.